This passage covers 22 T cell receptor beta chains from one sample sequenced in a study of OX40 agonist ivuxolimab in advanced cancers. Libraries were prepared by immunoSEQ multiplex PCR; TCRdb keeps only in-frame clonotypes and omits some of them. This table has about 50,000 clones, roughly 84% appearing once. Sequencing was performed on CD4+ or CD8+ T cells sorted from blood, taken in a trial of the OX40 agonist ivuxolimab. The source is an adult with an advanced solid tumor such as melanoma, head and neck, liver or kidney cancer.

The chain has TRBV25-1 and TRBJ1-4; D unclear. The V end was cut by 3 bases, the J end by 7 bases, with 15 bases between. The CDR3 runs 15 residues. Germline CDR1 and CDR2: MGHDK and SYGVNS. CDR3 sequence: CASSDSSLASEKLFF. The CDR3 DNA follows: TGTGCCAGCAGTGATTCTTCCCTAGCGAGTGAAAAACTGTTTTTT.

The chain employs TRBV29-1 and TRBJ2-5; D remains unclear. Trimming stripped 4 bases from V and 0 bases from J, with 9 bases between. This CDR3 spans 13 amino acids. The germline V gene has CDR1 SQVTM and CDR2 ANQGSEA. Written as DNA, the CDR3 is TGCAGCGTTGCTTCGGGCTACCAAGAGACCCAGTACTTC. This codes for CSVASGYQETQYF.

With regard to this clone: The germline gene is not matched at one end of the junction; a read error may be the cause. The CDR3 DNA is TGTGCTAGCAGTAGGGGACTAGCGGTACAAGAGACCCAGTACTTC. Translation gives CASSRGLAVQETQYF. This chain links TRBV7-7 with TRBJ2-5; the match to TRBD2 covers 11 bases. The CDR3 contains 15 residues. Per germline, CDR1 SSHAT and CDR2 FNYEAQ (reference sequence).

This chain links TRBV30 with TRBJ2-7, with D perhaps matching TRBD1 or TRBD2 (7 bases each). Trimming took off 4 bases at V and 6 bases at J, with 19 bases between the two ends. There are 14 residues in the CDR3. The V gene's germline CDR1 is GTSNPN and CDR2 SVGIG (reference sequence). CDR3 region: CAWTQGGATTEQYF. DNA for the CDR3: TGTGCCTGGACTCAGGGGGGGGCTACGACCGAGCAGTACTTC.

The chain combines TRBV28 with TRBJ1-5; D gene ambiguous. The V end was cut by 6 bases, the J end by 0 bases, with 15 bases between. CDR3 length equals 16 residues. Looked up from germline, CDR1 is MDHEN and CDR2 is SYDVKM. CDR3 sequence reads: CASRPGSWYSNQPQHF. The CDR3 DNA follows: TGTGCCAGCAGACCCGGGTCCTGGTATAGCAATCAGCCCCAGCATTTT.

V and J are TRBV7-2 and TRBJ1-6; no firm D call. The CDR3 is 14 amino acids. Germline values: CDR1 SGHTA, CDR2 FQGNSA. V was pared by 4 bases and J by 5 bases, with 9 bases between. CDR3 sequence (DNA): TGTGCCAGCAGCTCCTCGACTGATAATTCACCCCTCCACTTT. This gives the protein CASSSSTDNSPLHF.

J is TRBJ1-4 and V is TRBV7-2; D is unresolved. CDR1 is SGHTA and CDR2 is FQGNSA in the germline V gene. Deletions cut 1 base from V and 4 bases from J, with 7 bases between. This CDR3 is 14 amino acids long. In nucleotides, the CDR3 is TGTGCCAGCAGCTTAGTCGATAATAATGAAAAACTGTTTTTT. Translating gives CASSLVDNNEKLFF.

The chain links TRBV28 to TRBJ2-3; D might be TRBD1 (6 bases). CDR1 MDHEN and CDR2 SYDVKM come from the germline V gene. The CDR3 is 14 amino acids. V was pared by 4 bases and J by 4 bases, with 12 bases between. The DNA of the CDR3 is TGTGCCAGCAGTTCCCCACAGGGAGCAGATACGCAGTATTTT. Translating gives CASSSPQGADTQYF. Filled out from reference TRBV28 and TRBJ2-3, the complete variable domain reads DVKVTQSSRYLVKRTGEKVFLECVQDMDHENMFWYRQDPGLGLRLIYFSYDVKMKEKGDIPEGYSVSREKKERFSLILESASTNQTSMYLCASSSPQGADTQYFGPGTRLTVL.

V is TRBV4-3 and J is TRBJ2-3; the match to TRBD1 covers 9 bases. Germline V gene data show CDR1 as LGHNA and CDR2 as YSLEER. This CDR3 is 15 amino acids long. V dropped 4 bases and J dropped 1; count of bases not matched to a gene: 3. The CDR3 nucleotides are TGCGCCAGCAGCCTAGACAGGGGGGGCACAGATACGCAGTATTTT. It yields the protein CASSLDRGGTDTQYF.

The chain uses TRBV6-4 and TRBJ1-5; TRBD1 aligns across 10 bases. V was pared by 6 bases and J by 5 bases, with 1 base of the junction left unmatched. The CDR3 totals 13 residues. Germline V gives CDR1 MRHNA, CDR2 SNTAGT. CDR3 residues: CASRGQGYQPQHF. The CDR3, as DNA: TGTGCCAGCAGGGGACAGGGGTATCAGCCCCAGCATTTT.

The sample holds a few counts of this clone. This CDR3 reads CATSRGGIAGAYNEQFF. The CDR3 nucleotides are TGTGCCACCAGCAGAGGAGGAATAGCGGGAGCCTACAATGAGCAGTTCTTC. V and J are TRBV15 and TRBJ2-1; 9 nucleotides align to TRBD2. Germline loops: CDR1 LNHNV, CDR2 YYDKDF (reference sequence). Germline trimming cut 1 base from V and 2 bases from J; bases unmatched to any gene: 6. CDR3 length: 17 amino acids.

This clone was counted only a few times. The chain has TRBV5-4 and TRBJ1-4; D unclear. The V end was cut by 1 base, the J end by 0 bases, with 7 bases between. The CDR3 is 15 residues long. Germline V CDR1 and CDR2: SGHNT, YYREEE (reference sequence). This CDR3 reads CASSLWATTNEKLFF. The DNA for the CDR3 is TGTGCCAGCAGCTTGTGGGCCACAACTAATGAAAAACTGTTTTTT.

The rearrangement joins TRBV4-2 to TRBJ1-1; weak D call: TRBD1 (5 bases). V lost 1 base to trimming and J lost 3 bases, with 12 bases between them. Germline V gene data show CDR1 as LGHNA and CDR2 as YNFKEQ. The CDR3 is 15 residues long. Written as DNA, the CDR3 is TGTGCCAGCAGCCAAGCCCTAGGGGTTGACACTGAAGCTTTCTTT. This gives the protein CASSQALGVDTEAFF.

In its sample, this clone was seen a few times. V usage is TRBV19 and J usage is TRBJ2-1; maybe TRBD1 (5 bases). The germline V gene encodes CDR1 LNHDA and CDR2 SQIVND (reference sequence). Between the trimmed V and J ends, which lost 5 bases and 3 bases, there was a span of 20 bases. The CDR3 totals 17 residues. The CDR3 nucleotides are TGTGCCAGTAGTCGCTTTGGGGCGGCAACAAACTACAATGAGCAGTTCTTC. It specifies CASSRFGAATNYNEQFF. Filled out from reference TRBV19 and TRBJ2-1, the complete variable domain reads DGGITQSPKYLFRKEGQNVTLSCEQNLNHDAMYWYRQDPGQGLRLIYYSQIVNDFQKGDIAEGYSVSREKKESFPLTVTSAQKNPTAFYLCASSRFGAATNYNEQFFGPGTRLTVL.

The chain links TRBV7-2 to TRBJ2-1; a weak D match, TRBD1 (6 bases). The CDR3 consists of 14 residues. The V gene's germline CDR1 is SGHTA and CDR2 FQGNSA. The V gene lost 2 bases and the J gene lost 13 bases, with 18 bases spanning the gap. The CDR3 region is CASSLSGQIMSQFF. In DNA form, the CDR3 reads TGTGCCAGCAGCTTATCCGGACAGATAATGAGTCAGTTCTTC.

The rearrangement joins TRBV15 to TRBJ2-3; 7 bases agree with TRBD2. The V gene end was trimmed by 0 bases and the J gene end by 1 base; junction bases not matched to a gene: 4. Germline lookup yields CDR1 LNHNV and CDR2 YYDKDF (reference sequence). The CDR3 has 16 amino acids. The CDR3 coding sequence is TGTGCCACCAGCAGAGATACTAGCGCTCGCACAGATACGCAGTATTTT. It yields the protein CATSRDTSARTDTQYF.

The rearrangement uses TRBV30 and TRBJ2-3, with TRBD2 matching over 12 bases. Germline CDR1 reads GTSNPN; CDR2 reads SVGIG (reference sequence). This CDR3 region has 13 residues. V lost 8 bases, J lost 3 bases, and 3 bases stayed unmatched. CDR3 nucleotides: TGTGCCCAGACTAGCGGGGGAACAGATACGCAGTATTTT. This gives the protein CAQTSGGTDTQYF.

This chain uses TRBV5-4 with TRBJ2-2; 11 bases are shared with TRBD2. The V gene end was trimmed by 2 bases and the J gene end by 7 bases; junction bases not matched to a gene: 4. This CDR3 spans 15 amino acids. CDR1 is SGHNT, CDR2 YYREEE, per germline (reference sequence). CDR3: CASSFLAGGHGELFF. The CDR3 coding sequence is TGTGCCAGCAGCTTCCTAGCGGGAGGTCACGGGGAGCTGTTTTTT.

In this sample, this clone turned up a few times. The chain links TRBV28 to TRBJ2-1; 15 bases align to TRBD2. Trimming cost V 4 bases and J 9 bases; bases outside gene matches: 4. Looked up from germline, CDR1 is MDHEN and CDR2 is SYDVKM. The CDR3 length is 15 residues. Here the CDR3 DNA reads TGTGCCAGCAGTTCCCGGACTAGCGGGGGGGGTGAGCAGTTCTTC. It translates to CASSSRTSGGGEQFF. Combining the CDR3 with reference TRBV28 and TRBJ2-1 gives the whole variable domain DVKVTQSSRYLVKRTGEKVFLECVQDMDHENMFWYRQDPGLGLRLIYFSYDVKMKEKGDIPEGYSVSREKKERFSLILESASTNQTSMYLCASSSRTSGGGEQFFGPGTRLTVL.

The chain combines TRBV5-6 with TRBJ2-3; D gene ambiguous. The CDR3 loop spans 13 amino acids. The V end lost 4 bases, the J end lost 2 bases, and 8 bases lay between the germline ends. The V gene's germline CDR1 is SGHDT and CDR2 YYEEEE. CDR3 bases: TGTGCCAGCAGCAAGGTACCCACAGATACGCAGTATTTT. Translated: CASSKVPTDTQYF.

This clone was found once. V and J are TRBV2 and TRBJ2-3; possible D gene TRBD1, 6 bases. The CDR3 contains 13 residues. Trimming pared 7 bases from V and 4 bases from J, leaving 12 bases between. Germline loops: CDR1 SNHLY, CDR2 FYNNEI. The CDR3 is CASKLGAADTQYF. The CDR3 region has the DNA TGTGCCAGCAAGCTGGGGGCGGCAGATACGCAGTATTTT. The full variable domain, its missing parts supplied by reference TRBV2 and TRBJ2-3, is EPEVTQTPSHQVTQMGQEVILRCVPISNHLYFYWYRQILGQKVEFLVSFYNNEISEKSEIFDDQFSVERPDGSNFTLKIRSTKLEDSAMYFCASKLGAADTQYFGPGTRLTVL.

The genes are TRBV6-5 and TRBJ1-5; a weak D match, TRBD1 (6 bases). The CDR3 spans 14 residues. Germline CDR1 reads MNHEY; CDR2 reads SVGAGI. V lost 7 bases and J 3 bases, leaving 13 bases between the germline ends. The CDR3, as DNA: TGTGCCAGCATAAACGGACAGTCCAATCAGCCCCAGCATTTT. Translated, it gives CASINGQSNQPQHF.